Presented here are 6 T cell receptor beta chains from one specimen sequenced in a study of blood T cell repertoires in COVID-19. Method: immunoSEQ multiplex PCR; TCRdb's copy keeps in-frame clones and lacks some. The table shows around 160,000 clones, with more than 70% occurring only once. Sequencing used PBMCs or T cells enriched from blood (not recorded which). The source is a man in his forties or fifties who had recovered from COVID-19.

CDR3 DNA: TGTGCCAGCAGTACCGGGACAGGGCCCGGGGAGCTGTTTTTT. Its protein product is CASSTGTGPGELFF. This sequence joins TRBV2 and TRBJ2-2; TRBD1 agrees at 9 bases. The V segment lost 5 bases and the J segment 6 bases; nucleotides outside the gene matches: 4. The CDR3 contains 14 residues. CDR1 is SNHLY and CDR2 is FYNNEI in the germline V gene. Together with reference TRBV2 and TRBJ2-2, the CDR3 gives the full variable domain: EPEVTQTPSHQVTQMGQEVILRCVPISNHLYFYWYRQILGQKVEFLVSFYNNEISEKSEIFDDQFSVERPDGSNFTLKIRSTKLEDSAMYFCASSTGTGPGELFFGEGSRLTVL.

CDR3 loop: CASNIGGSSGANVLTF. In DNA form, the CDR3 reads TGCGCCAGCAACATCGGGGGGAGCTCTGGGGCCAACGTCCTGACTTTC. The chain combines TRBV5-1 with TRBJ2-6; TRBD2 matches at 7 bases. Germline CDR1 SGHRS, CDR2 YFSETQ. This CDR3 comprises 16 residues. V was clipped by 6 bases and J by 0 bases; unmatched bases: 6.

The count of this clone is one. The chain has TRBV4-2 and TRBJ1-1, with 9 bases matching TRBD1. The CDR3 is 21 amino acids. The V gene end was trimmed by 0 bases and the J gene end by 4 bases; junction bases not matched to a gene: 21. Germline assignment: CDR1 LGHNA and CDR2 YNFKEQ. The CDR3 reads CASSQETTGTGRVGLSTEAFF. CDR3 nucleotides: TGTGCCAGCAGCCAAGAGACAACCGGGACAGGGCGAGTGGGGCTAAGCACTGAAGCTTTCTTT.

This chain joins TRBV12-3 or TRBV12-4 and TRBJ1-2; TRBD1 might be the D (6 bases). The V end lost 8 bases, the J end lost 2 bases, and 12 bases lay between the germline ends. CDR3 length: 13 residues. In DNA, the CDR3 is TGTGCCAGCTGTACTCAGGGGAACTATGGCTACACCTTC. This sequence encodes CASCTQGNYGYTF.

The gene calls are TRBV3-1 (or the pseudogene TRBV3-2) and TRBJ2-5; TRBD2 is a possible D gene (6 bases). The CDR3 contains 14 residues. Germline V lookup: CDR1 LGHDT, CDR2 YNNKEL (reference sequence). The V and J ends lost 4 bases and 4 bases respectively, with 13 bases between them. CDR3 sequence reads: CASSPNQRVETQYF. In DNA, the CDR3 is TGTGCCAGCAGCCCTAATCAGCGGGTAGAGACCCAGTACTTC.

Here the CDR3 reads CASRAGGRGNEQFF. CDR3 DNA sequence: TGTGCCAGCAGAGCGGGGGGTAGAGGGAATGAGCAGTTCTTC. The chain employs TRBV6-5 and TRBJ2-1, with TRBD2 matching 9 bases. CDR1 and CDR2 (germline): MNHEY, SVGAGI. This CDR3 is 14 amino acids long. Unmatched junction bases numbered 7, after V lost 6 bases and J lost 7 bases.